This T cell receptor (beta chain) was documented in a study of identical twins. Study conclusions and caveats: Shared out-of-frame alpha sequences (those common to twins) showed excess low generation probability.

The cDNA had a unique molecular identifier and a template-switch universal primer site. TCRdb used MiXCR to reprocess the 5' RACE reads, holding one entry per CDR3 protein. Here the sample spans approximately 690,000 distinct CDR3 sequences, approximately 6% being singletons. Germline-derived CDR1 and CDR2 are MNHEY and SMNVEV (reference sequence). V dropped 6 bases and J dropped 4 bases, with 16 bases sitting between them. This CDR3 is built from 15 residues. This clonotype was seen more than once but under ten times. Its antigen remains unidentified. V and J are TRBV27 and TRBJ2-1; D is undetermined. The clonotype was recovered from a man between 18 and 35 years old in good health. The sequenced sample was naive T cells sorted from blood. The CDR3 DNA is TGTGCCAGCAGAAGTGCGAGAGGCCGATACAATGAGCAGTTCTTC. This encodes CASRSARGRYNEQFF.